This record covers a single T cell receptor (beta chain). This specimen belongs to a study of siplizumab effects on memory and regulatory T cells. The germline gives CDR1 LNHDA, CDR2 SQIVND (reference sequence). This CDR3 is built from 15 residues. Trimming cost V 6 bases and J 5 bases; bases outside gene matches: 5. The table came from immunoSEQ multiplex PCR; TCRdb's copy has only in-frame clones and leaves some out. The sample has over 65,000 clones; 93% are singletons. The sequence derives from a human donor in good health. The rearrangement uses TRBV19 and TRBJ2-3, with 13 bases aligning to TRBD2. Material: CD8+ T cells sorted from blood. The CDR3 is CASSTSGGAGDTQYF. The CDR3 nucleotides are TGTGCCAGTAGCACTAGCGGGGGGGCGGGAGATACGCAGTATTTT.